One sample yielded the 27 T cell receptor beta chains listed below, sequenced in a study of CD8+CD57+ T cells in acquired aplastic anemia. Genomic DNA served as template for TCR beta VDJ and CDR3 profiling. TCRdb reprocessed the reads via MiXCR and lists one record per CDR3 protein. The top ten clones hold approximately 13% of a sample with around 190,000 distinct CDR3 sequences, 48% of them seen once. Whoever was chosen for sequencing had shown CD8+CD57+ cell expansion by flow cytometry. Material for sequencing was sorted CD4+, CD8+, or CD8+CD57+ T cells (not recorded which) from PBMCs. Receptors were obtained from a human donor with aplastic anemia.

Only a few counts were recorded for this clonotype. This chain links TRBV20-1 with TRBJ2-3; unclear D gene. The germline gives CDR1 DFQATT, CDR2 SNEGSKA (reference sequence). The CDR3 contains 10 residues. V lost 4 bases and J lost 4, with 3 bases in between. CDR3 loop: CSAISDTQYF. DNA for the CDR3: TGCAGTGCTATATCAGATACGCAGTATTTT.

In DNA, the CDR3 is TGTGCCAGCAGTGAAAGGCAGGGTTCGTACTATGGCTACACCTTC. This sequence encodes CASSERQGSYYGYTF. V usage is TRBV2 and J usage is TRBJ1-2, with a weak D call TRBD1 (5 bases). The germline V and J ends were trimmed by 2 bases and 3 bases, with 13 bases remaining between them. The CDR3 is 15 residues long. Germline V lookup: CDR1 SNHLY, CDR2 FYNNEI.

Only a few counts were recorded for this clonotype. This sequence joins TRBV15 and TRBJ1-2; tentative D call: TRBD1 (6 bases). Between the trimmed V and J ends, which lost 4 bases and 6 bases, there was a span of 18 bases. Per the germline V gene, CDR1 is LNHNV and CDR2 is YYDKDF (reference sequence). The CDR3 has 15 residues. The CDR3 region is CATSTRVAPGDGYTF. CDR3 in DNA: TGTGCCACCAGCACCCGAGTGGCTCCAGGGGATGGCTACACCTTC.

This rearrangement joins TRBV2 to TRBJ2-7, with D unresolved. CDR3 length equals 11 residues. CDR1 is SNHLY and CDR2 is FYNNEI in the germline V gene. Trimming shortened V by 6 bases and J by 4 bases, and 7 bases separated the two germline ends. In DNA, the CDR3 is TGTGCCAGCAGGGACCAGTACGAGCAGTACTTC. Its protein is CASRDQYEQYF. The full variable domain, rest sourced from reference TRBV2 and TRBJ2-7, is EPEVTQTPSHQVTQMGQEVILRCVPISNHLYFYWYRQILGQKVEFLVSFYNNEISEKSEIFDDQFSVERPDGSNFTLKIRSTKLEDSAMYFCASRDQYEQYFGPGTRLTVT.

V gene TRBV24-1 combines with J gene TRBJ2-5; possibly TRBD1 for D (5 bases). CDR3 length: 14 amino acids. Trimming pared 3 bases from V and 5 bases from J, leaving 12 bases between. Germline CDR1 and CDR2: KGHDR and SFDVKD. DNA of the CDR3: TGTGCCACCAGTGATCCCAGGGCTGTGGAGACCCAGTACTTC. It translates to CATSDPRAVETQYF.

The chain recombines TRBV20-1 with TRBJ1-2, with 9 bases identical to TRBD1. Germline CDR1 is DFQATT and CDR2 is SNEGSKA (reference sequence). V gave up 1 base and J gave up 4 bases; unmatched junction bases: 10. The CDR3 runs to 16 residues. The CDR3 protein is CSARATITGGPYGYTF. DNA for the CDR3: TGCAGTGCTAGAGCGACAATCACAGGGGGCCCCTATGGCTACACCTTC.

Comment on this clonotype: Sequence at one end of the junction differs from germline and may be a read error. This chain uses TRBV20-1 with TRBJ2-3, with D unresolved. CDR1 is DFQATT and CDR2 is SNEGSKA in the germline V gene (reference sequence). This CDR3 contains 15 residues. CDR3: CSASLGGVRIDAQYF. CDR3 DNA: TGCAGTGCTAGTCTGGGTGGGGTGCGCATAGATGCGCAGTATTTT.

CDR3 region: CASRESSSSQEYTQYF. The CDR3 DNA sequence: TGCGCCAGCAGAGAATCCTCCAGCAGCCAAGAGTATACGCAGTATTTT. The chain uses TRBV10-1 and TRBJ2-3, with D uncertain. Germline V lookup: CDR1 WNHNN, CDR2 SYGVQD (reference sequence). The CDR3 consists of 16 residues. The V and J ends lost 6 bases and 7 bases respectively, with 23 bases between them.

This CDR3 is CASGVSKADTQYF. CDR3 sequence (DNA): TGCGCCAGCGGGGTGTCGAAGGCAGATACGCAGTATTTT. The chain joins TRBV10-2 to TRBJ2-3, with D unresolved. This CDR3 is built from 13 residues. Trimming took 8 bases from V and 4 from J, leaving 13 bases between them. CDR1 and CDR2 from the germline V gene are WSHSY and SAAADI.

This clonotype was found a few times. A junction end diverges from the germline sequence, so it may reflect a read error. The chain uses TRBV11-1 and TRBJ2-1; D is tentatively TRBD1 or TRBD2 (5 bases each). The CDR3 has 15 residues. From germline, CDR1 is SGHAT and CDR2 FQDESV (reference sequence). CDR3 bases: TGTGCCAGCAGCCCGGGGCAGAGCTCCTACAATGCGCAGTTCTTC. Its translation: CASSPGQSSYNAQFF. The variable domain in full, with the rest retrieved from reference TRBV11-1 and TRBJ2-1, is EAEVAQSPRYKITEKSQAVAFWCDPISGHATLYWYRQILGQGPELLVQFQDESVVDDSQLPKDRFSAERLKGVDSTLKIQPAELGDSAMYLCASSPGQSSYNAQFFGPGTRLTVL.

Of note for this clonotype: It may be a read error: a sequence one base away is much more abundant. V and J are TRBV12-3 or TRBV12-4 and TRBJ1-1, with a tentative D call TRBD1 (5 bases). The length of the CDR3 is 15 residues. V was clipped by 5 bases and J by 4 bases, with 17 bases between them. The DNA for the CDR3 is TGTGCCAGCAGTACCCAGGGTGGGGTAAGCACTGAAGCTTTCTTT. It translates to CASSTQGGVSTEAFF.

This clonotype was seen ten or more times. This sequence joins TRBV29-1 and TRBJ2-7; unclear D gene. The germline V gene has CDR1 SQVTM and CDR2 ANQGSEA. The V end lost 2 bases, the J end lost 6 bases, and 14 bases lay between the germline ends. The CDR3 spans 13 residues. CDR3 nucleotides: TGCAGCGTTGAACTAGGCCAGCTTCGCGAGCAGTACTTC. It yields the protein CSVELGQLREQYF.

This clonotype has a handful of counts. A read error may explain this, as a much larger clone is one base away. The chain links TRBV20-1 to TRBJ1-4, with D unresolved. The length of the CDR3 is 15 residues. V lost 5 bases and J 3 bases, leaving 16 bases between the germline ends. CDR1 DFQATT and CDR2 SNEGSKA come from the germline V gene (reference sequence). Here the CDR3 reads CSAGNGMEANEKLFF. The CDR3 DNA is TGCAGTGCTGGAAACGGGATGGAGGCTAATGAAAAACTGTTTTTT.

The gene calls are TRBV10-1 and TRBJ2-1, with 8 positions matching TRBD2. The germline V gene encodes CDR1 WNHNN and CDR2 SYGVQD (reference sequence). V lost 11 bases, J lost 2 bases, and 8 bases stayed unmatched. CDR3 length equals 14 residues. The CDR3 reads CAVRRAGAYNEQFF. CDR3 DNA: TGCGCCGTCCGGAGAGCGGGAGCCTACAATGAGCAGTTCTTC.

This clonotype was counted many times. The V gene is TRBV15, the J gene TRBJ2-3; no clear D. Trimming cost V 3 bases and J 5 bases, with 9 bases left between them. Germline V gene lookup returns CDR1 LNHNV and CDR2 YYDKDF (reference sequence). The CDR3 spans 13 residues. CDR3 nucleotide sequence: TGTGCCACCAGCAGCCGTTTAGGAGATACGCAGTATTTT. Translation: CATSSRLGDTQYF. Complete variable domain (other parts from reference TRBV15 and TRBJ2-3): DAMVIQNPRYQVTQFGKPVTLSCSQTLNHNVMYWYQQKSSQAPKLLFHYYDKDFNNEADTPDNFQSRRPNTSFCFLDIRSPGLGDTAMYLCATSSRLGDTQYFGPGTRLTVL.

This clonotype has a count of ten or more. CDR3 coding DNA: TGCAGTGCCGAGCCGTTGACCGCGGCCCGGGAAAAACTGTTTTTT. As protein: CSAEPLTAAREKLFF. The V gene is TRBV20-1, the J gene TRBJ1-4; D is undetermined. Germline loops: CDR1 DFQATT, CDR2 SNEGSKA (reference sequence). Trimming removed 6 bases from V and 8 bases from J, with 22 bases in between. CDR3 length equals 15 residues.

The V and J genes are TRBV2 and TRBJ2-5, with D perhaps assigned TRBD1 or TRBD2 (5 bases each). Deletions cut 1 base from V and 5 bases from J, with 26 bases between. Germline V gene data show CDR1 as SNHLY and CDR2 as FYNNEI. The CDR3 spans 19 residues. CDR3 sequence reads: CASSEGDGARYLGVETQYF. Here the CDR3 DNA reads TGTGCCAGCAGTGAAGGTGACGGGGCCCGATACTTGGGAGTGGAGACCCAGTACTTC.

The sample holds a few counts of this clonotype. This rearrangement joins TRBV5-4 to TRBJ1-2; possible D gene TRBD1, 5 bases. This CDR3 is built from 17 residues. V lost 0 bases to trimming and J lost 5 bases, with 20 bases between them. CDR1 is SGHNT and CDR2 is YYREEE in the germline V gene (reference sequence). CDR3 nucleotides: TGTGCCAGCAGCTTGGGGGGTACCGGGACCGGCCTATATGGCTACACCTTC. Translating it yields CASSLGGTGTGLYGYTF.

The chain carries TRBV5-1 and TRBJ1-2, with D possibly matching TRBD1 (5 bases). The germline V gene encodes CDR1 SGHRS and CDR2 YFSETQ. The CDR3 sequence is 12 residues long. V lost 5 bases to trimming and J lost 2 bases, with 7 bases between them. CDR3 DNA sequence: TGCGCCAGCAGTGAGGGGAACTATGGCTACACCTTC. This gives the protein CASSEGNYGYTF.

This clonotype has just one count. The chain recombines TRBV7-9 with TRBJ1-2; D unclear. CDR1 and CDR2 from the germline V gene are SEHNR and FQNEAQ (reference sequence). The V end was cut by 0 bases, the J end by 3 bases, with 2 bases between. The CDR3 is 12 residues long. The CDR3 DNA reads TGTGCCAGCAGCTTAGCAGACTATGGCTACACCTTC. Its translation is CASSLADYGYTF.

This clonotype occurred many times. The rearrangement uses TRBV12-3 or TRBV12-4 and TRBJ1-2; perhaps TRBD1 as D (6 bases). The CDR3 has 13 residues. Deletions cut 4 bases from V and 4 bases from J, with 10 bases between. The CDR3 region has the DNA TGTGCCAGCAGTTCAACAGGGCTCTATGGCTACACCTTC. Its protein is CASSSTGLYGYTF.

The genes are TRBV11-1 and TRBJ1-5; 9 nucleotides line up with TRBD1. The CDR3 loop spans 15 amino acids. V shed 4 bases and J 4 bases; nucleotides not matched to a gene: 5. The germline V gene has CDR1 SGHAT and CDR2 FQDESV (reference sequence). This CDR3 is CASSSQGALNQPQHF. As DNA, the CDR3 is TGTGCCAGCAGCTCACAGGGGGCGCTTAATCAGCCCCAGCATTTT.

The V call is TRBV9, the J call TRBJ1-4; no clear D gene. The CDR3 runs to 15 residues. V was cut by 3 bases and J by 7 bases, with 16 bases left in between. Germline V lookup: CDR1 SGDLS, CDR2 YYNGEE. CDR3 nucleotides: TGTGCCAGCAGCGCTGGGGTGGAGGCGGCTGAAAAACTGTTTTTT. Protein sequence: CASSAGVEAAEKLFF. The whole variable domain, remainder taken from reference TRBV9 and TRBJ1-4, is DSGVTQTPKHLITATGQRVTLRCSPRSGDLSVYWYQQSLDQGLQFLIQYYNGEERAKGNILERFSAQQFPDLHSELNLSSLELGDSALYFCASSAGVEAAEKLFFGSGTQLSVL.

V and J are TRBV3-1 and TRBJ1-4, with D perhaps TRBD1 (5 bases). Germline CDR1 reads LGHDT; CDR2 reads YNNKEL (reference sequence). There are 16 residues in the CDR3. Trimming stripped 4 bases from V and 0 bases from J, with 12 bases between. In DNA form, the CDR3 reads TGTGCCAGCAGCCTTAAGACAGTTGCAACTAATGAAAAACTGTTTTTT. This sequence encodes CASSLKTVATNEKLFF.

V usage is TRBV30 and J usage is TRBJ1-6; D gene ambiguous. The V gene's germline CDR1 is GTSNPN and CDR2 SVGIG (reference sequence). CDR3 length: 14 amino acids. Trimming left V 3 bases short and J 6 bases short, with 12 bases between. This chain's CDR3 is CAWRRGQTNSPLHF. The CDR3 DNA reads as TGTGCCTGGAGACGCGGGCAGACTAATTCACCCCTCCACTTT.

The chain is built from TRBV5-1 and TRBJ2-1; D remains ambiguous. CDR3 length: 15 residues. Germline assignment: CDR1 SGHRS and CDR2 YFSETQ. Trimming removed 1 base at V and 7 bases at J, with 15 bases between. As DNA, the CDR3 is TGCGCCAGCAGCTTGATGTCACGGCCATTAAATGAGCAGTTCTTC. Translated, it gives CASSLMSRPLNEQFF.

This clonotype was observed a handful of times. CDR3 sequence reads: CASQDRGQETQYF. In DNA form, the CDR3 reads TGTGCCAGCCAAGACAGGGGACAAGAGACCCAGTACTTC. The chain combines TRBV7-9 with TRBJ2-5, with TRBD1 matching over 8 bases. CDR3 size: 13 residues. CDR1 is SEHNR, CDR2 FQNEAQ, per germline (reference sequence). J was trimmed by 2 bases and V by 8 bases; bases with no gene match: 4.